The present entry profiles one T cell receptor (beta chain) with its context. The antigen is undetermined. Data came from immunoSEQ multiplex PCR; TCRdb stores just in-frame clones and leaves some out. The sample holds tens of thousands of clones, over 80% seen once. The sample belongs to a study of OX40 agonist ivuxolimab in advanced cancers. Overall study findings and caveats: Relative to CD4+, CD8+ T cells held more expanded clones on average.

CDR1 is SEHNR and CDR2 is FQNEAQ in the germline V gene (reference sequence). The CDR3 is made up of 13 amino acids. With 9 bases removed from V and 0 bases from J, the gap between germline ends came to 11 bases. This sequence originates from an adult with an advanced solid tumor such as melanoma, head and neck, liver or kidney cancer. The genes are TRBV7-9 and TRBJ1-1; D may be TRBD1 (6 bases). Sequencing was performed on CD4+ or CD8+ T cells sorted from blood, taken in a trial of the OX40 agonist ivuxolimab. CDR3 loop: CASGTRMNTEAFF. CDR3 DNA sequence: TGTGCCAGTGGGACACGTATGAACACTGAAGCTTTCTTT.